Presented here are 7 T cell receptor beta chains from one specimen sequenced in a study of blood T cell repertoires in COVID-19. Profiling relied on immunoSEQ multiplex PCR, and the TCRdb table lists in-frame clones only, not all of them. The table lists about 150,000 clones, around 81% of them singletons. What was sequenced was PBMCs or T cells enriched from blood (not recorded which). The receptors originated from a woman between 40 and 55 years old who had recovered from COVID-19.

The chain has TRBV6-1 and TRBJ1-5; 8 nucleotides line up with TRBD1. Germline assignment: CDR1 MNHNS and CDR2 SASEGT. This CDR3 has 14 amino acids. The ends lost 3 bases at V and 4 bases at J; junction bases unmatched: 2. The CDR3 sequence: CASSDQGANQPQHF. CDR3 DNA: TGTGCCAGCAGTGACCAGGGGGCGAATCAGCCCCAGCATTTT.

The V call is TRBV7-9, the J call TRBJ1-4; the match to TRBD1 covers 7 bases. Germline CDR1 and CDR2: SEHNR and FQNEAQ (reference sequence). The CDR3 sequence is 14 residues long. V lost 4 bases and J lost 4; bases outside the gene matches: 3. CDR3 DNA: TGTGCCAGCAGCTCCGGGACAGATAATGAAAAACTGTTTTTT. The encoded protein is CASSSGTDNEKLFF.

A single count supports this clone. The chain carries TRBV3-1 (or the pseudogene TRBV3-2) and TRBJ1-1; D gene unclear. Germline V lookup: CDR1 LGHDT, CDR2 YNNKEL (reference sequence). The V end was cut by 8 bases, the J end by 3 bases, with 13 bases between. There are 13 residues in the CDR3. The CDR3 sequence is CASVREGYTEAFF. The CDR3 DNA reads TGTGCCAGCGTTCGGGAGGGATACACTGAAGCTTTCTTT.

The genes are TRBV5-1 and TRBJ2-6, with D unresolved. The CDR3 contains 15 residues. Between the trimmed V and J ends, which lost 2 bases and 2 bases, there was a span of 8 bases. Germline CDR1 is SGHRS and CDR2 is YFSETQ. For the CDR3, the DNA is TGCGCCAGCAGCTTTCAGAACCCTGGGGCCAACGTCCTGACTTTC. Translating it yields CASSFQNPGANVLTF.

J is TRBJ1-1 and V is TRBV2; D is unclear. The V gene lost 7 bases and the J gene lost 0 bases, with 12 bases spanning the gap. The CDR3 totals 14 residues. Germline V CDR1 and CDR2: SNHLY, FYNNEI. The CDR3: CASTTANLNTEAFF. The CDR3 DNA reads as TGTGCCAGCACTACAGCCAACCTGAACACTGAAGCTTTCTTT.

This rearrangement joins TRBV19 to TRBJ2-2; maybe TRBD1 (5 bases). The CDR3 sequence is 17 residues long. Trimming removed 3 bases from V and 5 bases from J, with 19 bases in between. Germline-derived CDR1 and CDR2 are LNHDA and SQIVND (reference sequence). The CDR3 coding sequence is TGTGCCAGTAGTATCTCTGAGGTCAGGGAAAGTACCGGGGAGCTGTTTTTT. This sequence encodes CASSISEVRESTGELFF.

This chain links TRBV7-2 with TRBJ2-6, with D unresolved. The CDR3 extends over 12 amino acids. Germline CDR1 is SGHTA and CDR2 is FQGNSA. Trimming took 5 bases from V and 11 from J, leaving 10 bases between them. The CDR3 here is CASSTPSDVLTF. For the CDR3, the DNA is TGTGCCAGCAGCACCCCCTCAGACGTCCTGACTTTC.